The TCR beta chain under discussion was sequenced for a study of human T cells and chemical hapten exposure. Study in general: Per-sample variation in TCR yield stemmed mainly from small pooled library volume differences.

Individual cDNA molecules (in the library) carried attached unique molecular identifiers. Per the original data handling: Across samples, TCR counts had a median of roughly 96,000 and ranged from roughly 23,224 to 700,000. TCRdb re-called the 5' RACE reads through MiXCR, storing one row per CDR3 protein. The V and J calls were determined by TCRdb, not by the authors. The sample yields tens of thousands of distinct CDR3 sequences, roughly 7.7% seen once. This clonotype has ten or more counts. What it binds is unknown. V was clipped by 5 bases and J by 4 bases, with 17 bases between them. CDR3 length equals 14 residues. Germline V gene sequence: CDR1 DFQATT, CDR2 SNEGSKA (reference sequence). Study outcomes and limitations: Among TCRs, those above 1 in 1000 frequency were unaffected by DPC sensitization.

Extraction of total RNA was performed on unfractionated whole blood. This TCR came from a male donor in good health. The chain couples TRBV20-1 to TRBJ1-1, with D possibly TRBD1 on 6 matching bases. The DNA of the CDR3 is TGCAGTGCTGACCTAGGGGGGCGCAGCACTGAAGCTTTCTTT. Translated: CSADLGGRSTEAFF.